Shown below are 7 T cell receptor beta chains from a single sample sequenced in a study of T cells in Graves' hyperthyroidism and ophthalmopathy. Amplification of TCR beta CDR3 regions was performed using RNA transcripts as template. Using the HTBI primer set, a first-round RT-PCR was run on the TCR CDR3. Using its own MiXCR run on the multiplex PCR reads, TCRdb lists one record per CDR3 protein. Here the sample spans 89,000 or so distinct CDR3 sequences, approximately 42% being singletons. Sequencing input: peripheral blood or thyroid tissue (not recorded which). The receptors originated from a woman in her twenties or thirties with Graves' hyperthyroidism.

A few counts support this clonotype. V is TRBV15 and J is TRBJ1-5; D perhaps matches TRBD1 (6 bases). V was trimmed by 3 bases and J by 2 bases, leaving 11 bases between them. CDR3 length equals 15 residues. Germline loops: CDR1 LNHNV, CDR2 YYDKDF (reference sequence). CDR3: CATSSRDIRNQPQHF. The CDR3 DNA reads TGTGCCACCAGCAGTCGGGACATTCGCAATCAGCCCCAGCATTTT. Filled out from reference TRBV15 and TRBJ1-5, the complete variable domain reads DAMVIQNPRYQVTQFGKPVTLSCSQTLNHNVMYWYQQKSSQAPKLLFHYYDKDFNNEADTPDNFQSRRPNTSFCFLDIRSPGLGDTAMYLCATSSRDIRNQPQHFGDGTRLSIL.

In the case of this clonotype: A much larger clone differs from this one at a single base, so this may be a read error. The chain has TRBV9 and TRBJ2-7; D is ambiguous. The CDR3 has 15 residues. Trimming cost V 5 bases and J 9 bases, with 24 bases left between them. Germline CDR1 is SGDLS and CDR2 is YYNGEE. Written as DNA, the CDR3 is TGTGCCAGCAGTTACTCGAGGCTTGCCATATTCGGGCAGTACTTC. Amino acid sequence: CASSYSRLAIFGQYF.

In its sample, this clonotype was seen many times. The chain links TRBV5-1 to TRBJ1-4, with D tentatively TRBD1 (5 bases). This CDR3 has 15 residues. V was shortened by 0 bases and J by 3 bases, with 9 bases between the two germline ends. In germline, CDR1 is SGHRS, CDR2 YFSETQ. In nucleotides, the CDR3 is TGCGCCAGCAGCTTGGGAGGGACTTCTAATGAAAAACTGTTTTTT. This sequence encodes CASSLGGTSNEKLFF. The full variable domain, completed using reference TRBV5-1 and TRBJ1-4, is KAGVTQTPRYLIKTRGQQVTLSCSPISGHRSVSWYQQTPGQGLQFLFEYFSETQRNKGNFPGRFSGRQFSNSRSEMNVSTLELGDSALYLCASSLGGTSNEKLFFGSGTQLSVL.

There are many counts of this clonotype. J is TRBJ2-2 and V is TRBV27, with D unclear. Germline CDR1 and CDR2: MNHEY and SMNVEV (reference sequence). Trimming removed 3 bases from V and 4 bases from J, with 0 bases in between. The CDR3 covers 11 residues. DNA of the CDR3: TGTGCCAGCAGTTTCACCGGGGAGCTGTTTTTT. Translating gives CASSFTGELFF.

This clonotype was recorded once. The rearrangement uses TRBV7-9 and TRBJ2-5; 8 bases are a match to TRBD2. The CDR3 length is 17 residues. Trimming cost V 0 bases and J 5 bases; bases outside gene matches: 11. Germline CDR1 SEHNR, CDR2 FQNEAQ (reference sequence). The CDR3 DNA reads as TGTGCCAGCAGCTTAGCCGGGGGCAAAGCGGGAGTGGAGACCCAGTACTTC. Amino acids: CASSLAGGKAGVETQYF. The whole variable domain, remainder taken from reference TRBV7-9 and TRBJ2-5, is DTGVSQNPRHKITKRGQNVTFRCDPISEHNRLYWYRQTLGQGPEFLTYFQNEAQLEKSRLLSDRFSAERPKGSFSTLEIQRTEQGDSAMYLCASSLAGGKAGVETQYFGPGTRLLVL.

This clonotype appeared many times. The rearrangement uses TRBV2 and TRBJ2-2, with TRBD1 matching over 8 bases. V shed 6 bases, J shed 1 base, and the junction held 4 bases outside the gene matches. Germline V gene sequence: CDR1 SNHLY, CDR2 FYNNEI. This CDR3 has 15 amino acids. DNA of the CDR3: TGTGCCAGCAGGACGACAGGGGAGAACACCGGGGAGCTGTTTTTT. Protein: CASRTTGENTGELFF.

Many counts were recorded for this clonotype. The rearrangement links TRBV25-1 to TRBJ1-1; D gene unclear. CDR1 MGHDK and CDR2 SYGVNS come from the germline V gene. Trimming left V 1 base short and J 3 bases short, with 12 bases between. The CDR3 loop spans 15 amino acids. The CDR3 is CASSESTRKYTEAFF. The CDR3 nucleotides read TGTGCCAGCAGTGAATCGACCCGCAAGTACACTGAAGCTTTCTTT. The variable domain in full, completed from reference TRBV25-1 and TRBJ1-1, reads EADIYQTPRYLVIGTGKKITLECSQTMGHDKMYWYQQDPGMELHLIHYSYGVNSTEKGDLSSESTVSRIRTEHFPLTLESARPSHTSQYLCASSESTRKYTEAFFGQGTRLTVV.